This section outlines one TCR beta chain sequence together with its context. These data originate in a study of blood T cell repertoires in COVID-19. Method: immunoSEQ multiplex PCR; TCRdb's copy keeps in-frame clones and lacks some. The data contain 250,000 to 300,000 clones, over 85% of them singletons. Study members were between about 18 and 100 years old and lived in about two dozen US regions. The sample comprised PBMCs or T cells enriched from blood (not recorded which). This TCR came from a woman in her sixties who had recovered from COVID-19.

CDR3 sequence: CASSLTKGEGGYTF. Written as DNA, the CDR3 is TGTGCCAGCAGCCTGACGAAGGGGGAAGGTGGCTACACCTTC. This chain joins TRBV2 and TRBJ1-2; possibly TRBD1 for D (6 bases). The V end was cut by 6 bases, the J end by 7 bases, with 18 bases between. In germline, CDR1 is SNHLY, CDR2 FYNNEI. The CDR3 totals 14 residues.